This TCR beta chain came from a study of CD4 T cells in relation to SARS-CoV-2 and coronaviruses. Before the COVID-19 pandemic, during about 2011-2019, CD4+ T cells were taken from unexposed donors. The V and J ends lost 4 bases and 0 bases, in that order; junction bases with no gene match: 5. Germline V gives CDR1 SGHNT, CDR2 YYREEE (reference sequence). CDR3 size: 18 residues. The protocol was immunoSEQ multiplex PCR, while the TCRdb copy is restricted to in-frame clones and leaves out a portion. The sample has just under 65,000 clones; about 95% are singletons. The sequence came from a human donor in good health. The sequenced sample was naive CD4+ T cells from PBMCs. Subset given: naive CD4+ T cells isolated by negative enrichment. The chain is built from TRBV5-4 and TRBJ2-4, with 15 bases matching TRBD2. CDR3 residues: CASSPGLAGGLAKNIQYF. The CDR3, as DNA: TGTGCCAGCAGCCCGGGACTAGCGGGAGGCCTAGCCAAAAACATTCAGTACTTC.